Listed below are T cell receptor beta chains from one sample, sequenced in a study of PD-L1 blockade in urothelial cancer. Clones were sequenced by immunoSEQ multiplex PCR, and TCRdb holds only the in-frame ones, with some missing. The sample has 130,000 or so clones; roughly 83% are singletons. The source was PBMCs, collected around atezolizumab (anti-PD-L1) treatment. These receptors all come from a man in his fifties or sixties with urothelial cancer. Both conserved end residues are part of each CDR3. A D gene is named only where the DNA matches it firmly. The listing skips clone size in some rows; elsewhere it reads once, few, many or a size class.

length	D	V	J	size	DNA	CDR3
14	TRBD2	TRBV5-4	TRBJ2-1	few	TGTGCCAGCCATAGCGGGAGCCGGAACAATGAGCAGTTCTTC	CASHSGSRNNEQFF
16	TRBD1	TRBV5-6	TRBJ2-7	.	TGTGCCAGCAGTTCAAAAGGACAGGGGAAAGACAGCGAGCAGTACTTC	CASSSKGQGKDSEQYF
16	.	TRBV5-1	TRBJ1-1	.	TGCGCCAGCAGCTTGGCCGGGTCAGAGATGAACACTGAAGCTTTCTTT	CASSLAGSEMNTEAFF
16	TRBD1	TRBV19	TRBJ1-5	.	TGTGCCAGTAGTCGTCTCTCACAGGGGTCAGGGCAGCCCCAGCATTTT	CASSRLSQGSGQPQHF
14	TRBD1	TRBV30	TRBJ2-7	.	TGTGCCTGGAGTCGTCCGGGACAGGGCTACGAGCAGTACTTC	CAWSRPGQGYEQYF
16	.	TRBV5-5	TRBJ2-6	.	TGTGCCAGCAGCGCGGACTTAGGGCTTGGGGCCAACGTCCTGACTTTC	CASSADLGLGANVLTF
16	TRBD2	TRBV4-2	TRBJ2-1	.	TGTGCCAGCAGCGCCCCTAGCGGGAGTACCCACAATGAGCAGTTCTTC	CASSAPSGSTHNEQFF
13	.	TRBV7-2	TRBJ2-7	.	TGTGCCAGCAGCTTGGTGGAGGGCTTCGAGCAGTACTTC	CASSLVEGFEQYF
15	.	TRBV19	TRBJ2-1	.	TGTGCCAGTAGTATTTTGCTAGCTGGTTACAATGAGCAGTTCTTC	CASSILLAGYNEQFF
13	.	TRBV15	TRBJ1-2	.	TGTGCCACCAGCAGAGATGCCGGGTATGGCTACACCTTC	CATSRDAGYGYTF
14	.	TRBV19	TRBJ1-5	.	TGTGCCAGTAGTATTAAACAGGGCGGTCAGCCCCAGCATTTT	CASSIKQGGQPQHF
14	.	TRBV18	TRBJ1-5	.	TGTGCCAGCTCACCAAGTAAGGGAGGAGGGCCCCAGCATTTT	CASSPSKGGGPQHF
20	TRBD2	TRBV7-8	TRBJ2-1	.	TGTGCCAGCAGCTTAGTCCCCCTAGCGGGGATTACTACGACCTACAATGAGCAGTTCTTC	CASSLVPLAGITTTYNEQFF
16	TRBD2	TRBV6-6	TRBJ2-6	.	TGTGCCAGCAGTCCCCTAGCGGGGCGCGGGGCCAACGTCCTGACTTTC	CASSPLAGRGANVLTF
15	TRBD1	TRBV7-9	TRBJ2-7	.	TGTGCCAGCAGCTTAGCGCAGGGGGCAACGGGGGAGCAGTACTTC	CASSLAQGATGEQYF
17	TRBD1	TRBV18	TRBJ1-3	.	TGTGCCAGCTCACTAACCGGGACAGGGGCATCTGGAAACACCATATATTTT	CASSLTGTGASGNTIYF
13	.	TRBV5-4	TRBJ1-1	.	TGTGCCGGGCGATCCCAGAACAGGTCTGAAGCTTTCTTT	CAGRSQNRSEAFF
14	.	TRBV7-9	TRBJ2-5	.	TGTGCCAGCAGCAAGACAGAGTACCAAGAGACCCAGTACTTC	CASSKTEYQETQYF
16	TRBD2	TRBV7-8	TRBJ2-3	.	TGTGCCAGCAGCCCAGTGACTAGCGGGAGAACAGATACGCAGTATTTT	CASSPVTSGRTDTQYF
11	.	TRBV20-1	TRBJ2-7	.	TGCAGTGCTGAGGCCCGGTACGAGCAGTACTTC	CSAEARYEQYF
15	.	TRBV4-2	TRBJ2-7	few	TGTGCCAGCAGCCAAGATTGGGCTAGCGCCTACGAGCAGTACTTC	CASSQDWASAYEQYF
14	TRBD1	TRBV15	TRBJ2-7	.	TGTGCCACCAGAAACAGGGGTGGGGGCTACGAGCAGTACTTC	CATRNRGGGYEQYF
14	.	TRBV28	TRBJ2-5	.	TGTGCCAGCACCTCCCGTGGGCGACAAGAGACCCAGTACTTC	CASTSRGRQETQYF
15	.	TRBV27	TRBJ2-2	.	TGTGCCAGCAGGACGGGGTCTAGAGTCACCGGGGAGCTGTTTTTT	CASRTGSRVTGELFF